This TCR beta chain emerged from a study of human T cells and chemical hapten exposure. The time point denotes: healthy volunteer bleed at 6 weeks. Before extraction, the whole blood was not fractionated, and total RNA was taken from it. The trim removed 4 bases at V and 8 bases at J, leaving 4 bases unmatched. Germline CDR1 and CDR2: SGHTA and FQGTGA. This CDR3 region has 13 residues. Study-level findings and limits: No change in TCRs above 1 in 1000 frequency was produced by DPC sensitization.

As concerns this clonotype: The antigen is not known.

TCRdb ran MiXCR on the RACE reads and lists one entry per CDR3 protein. Seen here are about 82,000 distinct CDR3 sequences, 8.6% observed once, and the top ten hold more than 1.5%. The sequence was obtained from a male donor in good health. Some clones in this sample may be carry-over from other donors' samples. Sequencing used whole blood. The rearrangement joins TRBV7-3 to TRBJ2-1; 8 nucleotides line up with TRBD1. The CDR3 coding sequence is TGTGCCAGCAGCTGGGACAGGTCGGATGAGCAGTTCTTC. Its protein product is CASSWDRSDEQFF.